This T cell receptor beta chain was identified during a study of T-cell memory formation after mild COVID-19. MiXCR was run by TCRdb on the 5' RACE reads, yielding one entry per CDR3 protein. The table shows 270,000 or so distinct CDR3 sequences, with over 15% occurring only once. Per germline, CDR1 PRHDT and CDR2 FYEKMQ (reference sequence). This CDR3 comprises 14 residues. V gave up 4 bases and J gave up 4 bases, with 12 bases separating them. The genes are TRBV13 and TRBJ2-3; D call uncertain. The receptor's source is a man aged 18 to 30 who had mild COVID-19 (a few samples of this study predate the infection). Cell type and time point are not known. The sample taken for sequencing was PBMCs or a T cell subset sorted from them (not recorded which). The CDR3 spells CASSSDTRPDTQYF. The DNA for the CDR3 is TGTGCCAGCAGCTCCGACACTCGCCCAGATACGCAGTATTTT. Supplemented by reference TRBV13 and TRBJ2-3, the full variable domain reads AAGVIQSPRHLIKEKRETATLKCYPIPRHDTVYWYQQGPGQDPQFLISFYEKMQSDKGSIPDRFSAQQFSDYHSELNMSSLELGDSALYFCASSSDTRPDTQYFGPGTRLTVL.